These T cell receptor beta chains were read from a single sample in a study of blood T cells in healthy people across ages. TCRdb re-called the 5' RACE reads with MiXCR, one entry per CDR3 protein. The data hold 800,000 to 950,000 distinct CDR3 sequences, with about 44% observed a single time. The sequenced material came from blood. All receptors come from a man younger than 40 in good health. Both conserved end residues are part of each CDR3. Each record gives: D gene, clone size, V gene, J gene, CDR3 protein, CDR3 DNA. The D gene is left open where the match is weak. Clone size is not always given. Where it is, it says once, few, many or a class for expanded clones.

D gene: TRBD2; clone size: -; V gene: TRBV3-1; J gene: TRBJ2-7; CDR3 protein: CASRPEGTSGVHEQYF; CDR3 DNA: TGTGCCAGCAGGCCAGAGGGGACTAGCGGGGTCCACGAGCAGTACTTC
D gene: TRBD1; clone size: -; V gene: TRBV9; J gene: TRBJ2-1; CDR3 protein: CTSSVVGQGPNEQFF; CDR3 DNA: TGTACCAGCAGCGTAGTGGGACAGGGCCCCAATGAGCAGTTCTTC
D gene: -; clone size: -; V gene: TRBV30; J gene: TRBJ2-7; CDR3 protein: CAWSQGREQYF; CDR3 DNA: TGTGCCTGGAGTCAGGGGCGCGAGCAGTACTTC
D gene: -; clone size: -; V gene: TRBV6-2/TRBV6-3; J gene: TRBJ2-7; CDR3 protein: CASSYPEVEQYF; CDR3 DNA: TGTGCCAGCAGTTACCCCGAGGTAGAGCAGTACTTC
D gene: -; clone size: -; V gene: TRBV7-6; J gene: TRBJ2-1; CDR3 protein: CAGSLAYNEQFF; CDR3 DNA: TGTGCCGGCAGCTTAGCATACAATGAGCAGTTCTTC
D gene: TRBD1; clone size: -; V gene: TRBV5-1; J gene: TRBJ2-1; CDR3 protein: CASSLGTGGRNEQFF; CDR3 DNA: TGCGCCAGCAGCTTAGGGACAGGGGGTCGTAATGAGCAGTTCTTC
D gene: -; clone size: -; V gene: TRBV7-2; J gene: TRBJ1-2; CDR3 protein: CASSEVDSNYGYTF; CDR3 DNA: TGTGCCAGCAGCGAGGTGGACTCTAACTATGGCTACACCTTC
D gene: -; clone size: -; V gene: TRBV4-3; J gene: TRBJ1-2; CDR3 protein: CASSQSHQGGEGYTF; CDR3 DNA: TGCGCCAGCAGCCAATCCCACCAGGGCGGTGAAGGCTACACCTTC
D gene: -; clone size: -; V gene: TRBV6-1; J gene: TRBJ1-2; CDR3 protein: CASSALRGTGFGYTF; CDR3 DNA: TGTGCCAGCAGTGCACTCAGGGGTACGGGGTTTGGCTACACCTTC
D gene: -; clone size: few; V gene: TRBV6-6; J gene: TRBJ2-3; CDR3 protein: CASSPGTGTTDTQYF; CDR3 DNA: TGTGCCAGCAGTCCCGGGACGGGCACCACAGATACGCAGTATTTT
D gene: -; clone size: -; V gene: TRBV4-3; J gene: TRBJ2-7; CDR3 protein: CASSQDKGVASEQYF; CDR3 DNA: TGCGCCAGCAGCCAAGATAAGGGAGTGGCCTCCGAGCAGTACTTC
D gene: -; clone size: few; V gene: TRBV12-3/TRBV12-4; J gene: TRBJ2-4; CDR3 protein: CASSLDWENIQYF; CDR3 DNA: TGTGCCAGCTCTCTGGATTGGGAGAACATTCAGTACTTC
D gene: -; clone size: -; V gene: TRBV27; J gene: TRBJ2-5; CDR3 protein: CASGRDGAETQYF; CDR3 DNA: TGTGCCAGCGGACGGGACGGAGCAGAGACCCAGTACTTC
D gene: -; clone size: few; V gene: TRBV4-2; J gene: TRBJ2-7; CDR3 protein: CASSQGSGVYEQYF; CDR3 DNA: TGTGCCAGCAGCCAAGGCTCCGGAGTCTACGAGCAGTACTTC
D gene: TRBD1; clone size: -; V gene: TRBV10-3; J gene: TRBJ2-5; CDR3 protein: CAISDSMGQGRYF; CDR3 DNA: TGTGCCATCAGTGATTCTATGGGACAGGGGAGGTACTTC
D gene: -; clone size: many; V gene: TRBV4-1; J gene: TRBJ2-5; CDR3 protein: CASSQDSHKGQETQYF; CDR3 DNA: TGCGCCAGCAGCCAAGATTCCCACAAAGGGCAAGAGACCCAGTACTTC
D gene: -; clone size: -; V gene: TRBV20-1; J gene: TRBJ2-1; CDR3 protein: CSARGWGGEGNGQFF; CDR3 DNA: TGCAGTGCTAGAGGCTGGGGGGGCGAGGGAAATGGGCAGTTCTTC
D gene: -; clone size: -; V gene: TRBV9; J gene: TRBJ2-7; CDR3 protein: CASSPGGFGEQYF; CDR3 DNA: TGTGCCAGCAGCCCAGGGGGGTTCGGCGAGCAGTACTTC
D gene: -; clone size: -; V gene: TRBV4-2; J gene: TRBJ1-6; CDR3 protein: CASSQEILHTHNSPLHF; CDR3 DNA: TGTGCCAGCAGCCAAGAAATCCTCCACACCCATAATTCACCCCTCCACTTT
D gene: TRBD1; clone size: few; V gene: TRBV11-1; J gene: TRBJ2-3; CDR3 protein: CASSLGMGQRRTDTQYF; CDR3 DNA: TGTGCCAGCAGCTTAGGAATGGGACAGCGCCGCACAGATACGCAGTATTTT
D gene: -; clone size: -; V gene: TRBV5-1; J gene: TRBJ2-3; CDR3 protein: CASSLGGVWSTDTQYF; CDR3 DNA: TGCGCCAGCAGCCTGGGAGGTGTGTGGTCCACAGATACGCAGTATTTT
D gene: TRBD1; clone size: -; V gene: TRBV5-1; J gene: TRBJ2-1; CDR3 protein: CASSLAAGGPHNEQFF; CDR3 DNA: TGCGCCAGCAGCTTGGCCGCAGGGGGCCCCCACAATGAGCAGTTCTTC
D gene: -; clone size: -; V gene: TRBV27; J gene: TRBJ2-1; CDR3 protein: CASSLSRLNEQFF; CDR3 DNA: TGTGCCAGCAGTTTATCTAGACTGAATGAGCAGTTCTTC
D gene: -; clone size: -; V gene: TRBV5-5; J gene: TRBJ1-2; CDR3 protein: CASSLSGKLGGYTF; CDR3 DNA: TGTGCCAGCAGCTTGTCCGGCAAACTGGGTGGCTACACCTTC
D gene: -; clone size: -; V gene: TRBV12-3/TRBV12-4; J gene: TRBJ2-7; CDR3 protein: CASSLGLLLSYEQYF; CDR3 DNA: TGTGCCAGCAGTTTAGGCCTACTCCTGTCCTACGAGCAGTACTTC
D gene: -; clone size: few; V gene: TRBV7-2; J gene: TRBJ2-7; CDR3 protein: CASSLGGTEYEQYF; CDR3 DNA: TGTGCCAGCAGCTTAGGGGGGACTGAGTACGAGCAGTACTTC
D gene: -; clone size: once; V gene: TRBV29-1; J gene: TRBJ1-2; CDR3 protein: CSVEDAWGTYGYTF; CDR3 DNA: TGCAGCGTTGAAGATGCGTGGGGTACCTATGGCTACACCTTC
D gene: -; clone size: -; V gene: TRBV9; J gene: TRBJ2-1; CDR3 protein: CASSMGGLSYNEQFF; CDR3 DNA: TGTGCCAGCAGCATGGGGGGGCTCTCCTACAATGAGCAGTTCTTC
D gene: -; clone size: many; V gene: TRBV5-1; J gene: TRBJ1-5; CDR3 protein: CASSPDGSNQPQHF; CDR3 DNA: TGCGCCAGCAGCCCTGACGGGAGCAATCAGCCCCAGCATTTT
D gene: -; clone size: few; V gene: TRBV3-1; J gene: TRBJ1-2; CDR3 protein: CASSQDRENTNYGYTF; CDR3 DNA: TGTGCCAGCAGCCAAGATCGAGAAAACACAAACTATGGCTACACCTTC
D gene: -; clone size: -; V gene: TRBV6-5; J gene: TRBJ1-1; CDR3 protein: CASSTRQLMNTEAFF; CDR3 DNA: TGTGCCAGCAGTACCAGACAGTTAATGAACACTGAAGCTTTCTTT
D gene: -; clone size: -; V gene: TRBV7-9; J gene: TRBJ1-2; CDR3 protein: CASSLSVPNYGYTF; CDR3 DNA: TGTGCCAGCAGCTTAAGCGTTCCTAACTATGGCTACACCTTC
D gene: -; clone size: -; V gene: TRBV4-1; J gene: TRBJ1-5; CDR3 protein: CASSRVGSNQPQHF; CDR3 DNA: TGCGCCAGCAGCCGGGTGGGTAGCAATCAGCCCCAGCATTTT
D gene: -; clone size: few; V gene: TRBV29-1; J gene: TRBJ1-1; CDR3 protein: CSVEGGKAFF; CDR3 DNA: TGCAGCGTTGAGGGGGGGAAAGCTTTCTTT
D gene: TRBD2; clone size: -; V gene: TRBV7-9; J gene: TRBJ2-1; CDR3 protein: CASSPRTSGGAGEQFF; CDR3 DNA: TGTGCCAGCAGCCCCCGAACTAGCGGGGGGGCGGGTGAGCAGTTCTTC
D gene: -; clone size: once; V gene: TRBV3-1; J gene: TRBJ1-1; CDR3 protein: CASSQTTANTEAFF; CDR3 DNA: TGTGCCAGCAGCCAAACGACGGCAAACACTGAAGCTTTCTTT
D gene: -; clone size: few; V gene: TRBV4-1; J gene: TRBJ1-4; CDR3 protein: CASSQASTNEKLFF; CDR3 DNA: TGCGCCAGCAGCCAGGCCTCAACTAATGAAAAACTGTTTTTT
D gene: -; clone size: many; V gene: TRBV12-3/TRBV12-4; J gene: TRBJ1-2; CDR3 protein: CASSFLGGGKGYTF; CDR3 DNA: TGTGCCAGCAGTTTTCTGGGGGGGGGTAAGGGCTACACCTTC
D gene: -; clone size: few; V gene: TRBV2; J gene: TRBJ2-7; CDR3 protein: CASRAGTSDGEQYF; CDR3 DNA: TGTGCCAGCAGAGCCGGGACGTCCGATGGGGAGCAGTACTTC
D gene: -; clone size: once; V gene: TRBV5-6; J gene: TRBJ1-1; CDR3 protein: CASTRRRNTEAFF; CDR3 DNA: TGTGCCAGCACCCGGAGGCGAAACACTGAAGCTTTCTTT